This entry lists 14 T cell receptor beta chains sequenced from one sample in a study of blood T cell repertoires in COVID-19. The data were produced by immunoSEQ multiplex PCR, yet TCRdb's version contains in-frame clones alone and is incomplete. The sample consists of 100,000 to 150,000 clones, about three quarters of them appearing once. What was sequenced was peripheral blood. The receptors were sampled from an older woman with acute or convalescent COVID-19.

This clone was observed a few times. The same CDR3 also results from other DNA sequences found in this sample. The J gene is TRBJ1-1, the V gene TRBV6-5; D is undetermined. The CDR3 is 13 residues long. CDR1 is MNHEY and CDR2 is SVGAGI in the germline V gene. Trimming removed 4 bases from V and 1 base from J, with 7 bases in between. CDR3 bases: TGTGCCAGCAGTTCGCCGGGGAACACTGAAGCTTTCTTT. Amino acids: CASSSPGNTEAFF.

The chain recombines TRBV9 with TRBJ2-2; no firm D call. Trimming took 0 bases from V and 5 from J, leaving 14 bases between them. The CDR3 runs 16 residues. Germline V gene data show CDR1 as SGDLS and CDR2 as YYNGEE. The CDR3 DNA reads TGTGCCAGCAGCGTAGGGTCTCTTGCCCAGACCGGGGAGCTGTTTTTT. Its protein product is CASSVGSLAQTGELFF.

The chain joins TRBV2 to TRBJ2-7; 9 bases line up with TRBD1. The CDR3 is 15 amino acids. The junction had 10 bases not matched to a gene; V was cut back by 5 bases and J by 5 bases. Germline lookup yields CDR1 SNHLY and CDR2 FYNNEI. Here the CDR3 DNA reads TGTGCCAGCAGTATAGGGACAGGGCGGTTCAACGAGCAGTACTTC. Amino acid sequence: CASSIGTGRFNEQYF.

The rearrangement joins TRBV9 to TRBJ2-2; D gene unclear. The V end lost 6 bases, the J end lost 1 base, and 7 bases lay between the germline ends. The V gene's germline CDR1 is SGDLS and CDR2 YYNGEE. The length of the CDR3 is 13 residues. CDR3 bases: TGTGCCAGCAATCCAGGGAACACCGGGGAGCTGTTTTTT. Translating it yields CASNPGNTGELFF.

This clone came up a few times. The chain combines TRBV3-1 (or the pseudogene TRBV3-2) with TRBJ1-3, with D uncertain. Deletions cut 1 base from V and 5 bases from J, with 9 bases between. CDR3 size: 14 residues. Looked up from germline, CDR1 is LGHDT and CDR2 is YNNKEL (reference sequence). The CDR3 sequence is CASSQGAGRNTIYF. The CDR3 nucleotides read TGTGCCAGCAGCCAAGGGGCGGGGAGAAACACCATATATTTT.

This clone turned up a few times. This chain joins TRBV2 and TRBJ1-2; D may be TRBD1 (6 bases). Germline V gene lookup returns CDR1 SNHLY and CDR2 FYNNEI. This CDR3 is 14 amino acids long. Trimming left V 2 bases short and J 5 bases short, with 12 bases between. The CDR3 is CASSERGGKYGYTF. For the CDR3, the DNA is TGTGCCAGCAGTGAAAGGGGGGGGAAATATGGCTACACCTTC.

There are a few counts of this clone. The chain carries TRBV4-3 and TRBJ1-3; D is uncertain. Deletions cut 1 base from V and 3 bases from J, with 4 bases between. There are 13 residues in the CDR3. Per germline, CDR1 LGHNA and CDR2 YSLEER. CDR3 in DNA: TGCGCCAGCAGCCAAGCTTTTGGAAACACCATATATTTT. This sequence encodes CASSQAFGNTIYF.

The chain joins TRBV7-9 to TRBJ2-1; 10 positions match TRBD1. Germline V gene sequence: CDR1 SEHNR, CDR2 FQNEAQ (reference sequence). J lost 8 bases, V lost 2 bases, and 9 bases had no gene match. This CDR3 region has 16 residues. The CDR3 spells CASSLWTGGALDEQFF. CDR3 coding DNA: TGTGCCAGCAGCTTATGGACAGGGGGGGCTCTGGATGAGCAGTTCTTC.

The rearrangement joins TRBV19 to TRBJ1-6; D perhaps matches TRBD1 (6 bases). Germline V gene data show CDR1 as LNHDA and CDR2 as SQIVND (reference sequence). This CDR3 is 15 amino acids long. Trimming left V 7 bases short and J 6 bases short, with 16 bases between. CDR3 sequence (DNA): TGTGCCAGTAATCAGGAGGACAGAGCTAATTCACCCCTCCACTTT. Its translation: CASNQEDRANSPLHF. The complete variable domain, with remaining parts taken from reference TRBV19 and TRBJ1-6, reads DGGITQSPKYLFRKEGQNVTLSCEQNLNHDAMYWYRQDPGQGLRLIYYSQIVNDFQKGDIAEGYSVSREKKESFPLTVTSAQKNPTAFYLCASNQEDRANSPLHFGNGTRLTVT.

This clone was observed a handful of times. The chain employs TRBV7-8 and TRBJ1-2; the match to TRBD1 covers 7 bases. This CDR3 region has 18 residues. Germline assignment: CDR1 SGHVS and CDR2 FQNEAQ. V lost 6 bases, J lost 6 bases, and 22 bases stayed unmatched. This chain's CDR3 is CASRSSGGTGPVGDGYTF. CDR3 bases: TGTGCCAGCAGGTCGTCAGGGGGAACAGGGCCGGTAGGGGATGGCTACACCTTC. The whole variable domain, filled in from reference TRBV7-8 and TRBJ1-2, reads GAGVSQSPRYKVAKRGQDVALRCDPISGHVSLFWYQQALGQGPEFLTYFQNEAQLDKSGLPSDRFFAERPEGSVSTLKIQRTQQEDSAVYLCASRSSGGTGPVGDGYTFGSGTRLTVV.

The rearrangement links TRBV2 to TRBJ1-1; a weak D match, TRBD1 (6 bases). The CDR3 spans 13 residues. The germline V gene encodes CDR1 SNHLY and CDR2 FYNNEI. V was trimmed by 4 bases and J by 2 bases, leaving 8 bases between them. The CDR3 spells CASSVQGNTEAFF. CDR3 DNA: TGTGCCAGCAGTGTACAGGGAAACACTGAAGCTTTCTTT.

The V call is TRBV10-1, the J call TRBJ2-2, with D possibly being TRBD1 (5 bases). Trimming stripped 1 base from V and 6 bases from J, with 12 bases between. The CDR3 has 15 residues. Per the germline V gene, CDR1 is WNHNN and CDR2 is SYGVQD (reference sequence). The CDR3 DNA is TGCGCCAGCAGTGAGTTCAGGGAAGGGGCCGGGGAGCTGTTTTTT. As protein: CASSEFREGAGELFF.

The chain has TRBV6-6 and TRBJ1-2; TRBD1 is a possible D gene (5 bases). V was trimmed by 6 bases and J by 7 bases, leaving 15 bases between them. The V gene's germline CDR1 is MNHNY and CDR2 SVGAGI (reference sequence). This CDR3 spans 13 amino acids. The CDR3 is CASRQGDSGGYTF. CDR3 coding DNA: TGTGCCAGCAGACAAGGGGATTCCGGTGGCTACACCTTC.

The chain uses TRBV7-9 and TRBJ1-1, with D possibly being TRBD1 (5 bases). The V and J ends lost 4 bases and 5 bases respectively, with 14 bases between them. Germline loops: CDR1 SEHNR, CDR2 FQNEAQ (reference sequence). The CDR3 runs 14 residues. The CDR3 coding sequence is TGTGCCAGCAGCTCCTCACATGGGGGGACTGAAGCTTTCTTT. It specifies CASSSSHGGTEAFF.